Sequencing of this T cell receptor beta chain was carried out in a study of tumor and adjacent non-tumor tissue in lung cancer. Study results and limitations: TCR diversity was significantly greater in tumor than normal lung tissue.

In this sample, this clonotype turned up many times. The target antigen is unknown. RNA was extracted from bulk tissue without any cell sorting. The normal lung tissue was taken more than 3 cm from the tumor edge. Three rounds of nested PCR, following a modified ARM-PCR protocol, produced the TCRbeta library. TCRdb ran MiXCR on the multiplex PCR reads and lists one entry per CDR3 protein. The profile shows some 100,000 distinct CDR3 sequences, 60% to 70% of them singletons. The clonotype comes from a man in his sixties with non-small cell lung cancer. Sequenced sample: distant non-tumor lung tissue.

CDR3 in amino acids: CASSSPAGGNIQYF. CDR3 nucleotides: TGTGCCAGCAGTAGTCCGGCGGGAGGAAACATTCAGTACTTC. V is TRBV6-2 or TRBV6-3 and J is TRBJ2-4, with 8 bases aligning to TRBD2. The CDR3 has 14 amino acids. The trim removed 5 bases at V and 6 bases at J, leaving 6 bases unmatched. The V gene's germline CDR1 is MNHEY and CDR2 SVGEGT.